This TCR beta chain stems from a study of T cells in Graves' hyperthyroidism and ophthalmopathy. At the level of the study: Peripheral blood was obtained at initial diagnosis, preceding any treatment.

This clonotype was seen ten or more times. Antigen unknown. The TCR beta CDR3 regions underwent amplification using RNA transcripts as the source. In the first-round RT-PCR of the TCR CDR3, the HTBI primer set was used. TCRdb processed the multiplex PCR reads anew with MiXCR; each CDR3 protein has one entry. The table includes approximately 480,000 distinct CDR3 sequences, more than 20% detected once. Trimming took 3 bases from V and 6 from J; bases not matched to a gene: 7. CDR3 size: 15 residues. Study findings and constraints: Stable hyperthyroidism was separated from ophthalmopathy by a model based on 13 V-J features.

This chain links TRBV12-3 or TRBV12-4 with TRBJ2-7, with 11 bases lining up with TRBD1. The clonotype originates from a man between 18 and 35 years old with Graves' hyperthyroidism. Source material: blood. This CDR3 is CASSFSGTGGREQYF. In DNA, the CDR3 is TGTGCCAGCAGTTTTTCCGGGACAGGGGGACGCGAGCAGTACTTC.